This T cell receptor (beta chain) is drawn from a study of PD-L1 blockade in urothelial cancer. Study-wide background: Starting around 2014, patients were given atezolizumab (1,200 mg intravenously every 3 weeks). Median blood clonality was around 0.08, with under 100,000 unique TCRs.

In this sample, this clone turned up once. PCRs each included synthetic TCR analog templates spiked in. Assay: immunoSEQ multiplex PCR; the TCRdb copy retains only in-frame clones and omits some. Of 46,000 or so clones listed, nearly 90% are singletons. Deletions cut 0 bases from V and 2 bases from J, with 13 bases between. The CDR3 loop spans 16 amino acids. Germline V CDR1 and CDR2: KGHSH, LQKENI. The V and J genes are TRBV18 and TRBJ1-1; no reliable D call. The sequencing here drew on PBMCs, taken around atezolizumab (anti-PD-L1) treatment. The source is a man aged 55 to 70 with urothelial cancer. The CDR3 sequence is CASSPPGRAANTEAFF. CDR3 bases: TGTGCCAGCTCACCACCGGGGAGGGCAGCAAACACTGAAGCTTTCTTT.